A selection of T cell receptor beta chains follows, all from one sample in a study of technical replicates of blood from several donors. Assay used: immunoSEQ multiplex PCR; TCRdb lists only in-frame clones, some missing. The table lists fewer than 45,000 clones, around 96% of them singletons. The sequenced sample was T cells isolated from PBMCs. The receptors stem from a human donor in good health. CDR3s include the opening cysteine and the closing phenylalanine or tryptophan. The order of the fields is D gene, clone size, J gene, V gene, CDR3 DNA, CDR3 protein. The D gene is left open where the match is weak. The size of a clone is reported for some rows only, either as once, few or many, or as a class for expanded clones.

d_gene: TRBD2
abundance: NA
j_gene: TRBJ2-1
v_gene: TRBV30
CDR3nt: TGTGCCTGGAGTGTACCTGGGGTAGCGGGAGGAAACTACAATGAGCAGTTCTTC
CDR3aa: CAWSVPGVAGGNYNEQFF

d_gene: TRBD2
abundance: once
j_gene: TRBJ2-7
v_gene: TRBV13
CDR3nt: TGTGCCAGCAGCTTAAGCGGGAGTTACGAGCAGTACTTC
CDR3aa: CASSLSGSYEQYF

d_gene: TRBD1
abundance: NA
j_gene: TRBJ2-3
v_gene: TRBV6-1
CDR3nt: TGTGCCAGCAGCTGGACAGGGGGTGGCACAGATACGCAGTATTTT
CDR3aa: CASSWTGGGTDTQYF

d_gene: NA
abundance: NA
j_gene: TRBJ1-5
v_gene: TRBV6-5
CDR3nt: TGTGCCAGCAAGAGGGATAGCAATCAGCCCCAGCATTTT
CDR3aa: CASKRDSNQPQHF

d_gene: NA
abundance: NA
j_gene: TRBJ2-7
v_gene: TRBV18
CDR3nt: TGTGCCAGCTCACCAAGTATGTCTAGCGACCAAATCCATGGAGGCTACGAGCAGTACTTC
CDR3aa: CASSPSMSSDQIHGGYEQYF

d_gene: TRBD2
abundance: NA
j_gene: TRBJ2-7
v_gene: TRBV5-1
CDR3nt: TGCGCCAGCAGCCCCGTCCCTCTAGCGGGAGACATGTACGAGCAGTACTTC
CDR3aa: CASSPVPLAGDMYEQYF

d_gene: TRBD1
abundance: NA
j_gene: TRBJ1-2
v_gene: TRBV6-5
CDR3nt: TGTGCCAGCAGTTACTCCGGGACAGTCTATGGCTACACCTTC
CDR3aa: CASSYSGTVYGYTF

d_gene: TRBD2
abundance: NA
j_gene: TRBJ2-3
v_gene: TRBV6-4
CDR3nt: TGTGCCAGCAGTGAAGCGGGAGGGGTAGATACGCAGTATTTT
CDR3aa: CASSEAGGVDTQYF

d_gene: NA
abundance: NA
j_gene: TRBJ1-1
v_gene: TRBV29-1
CDR3nt: TGCAGCGTTTTCGCGGGCCCTGAAGCTTTCTTT
CDR3aa: CSVFAGPEAFF

d_gene: NA
abundance: NA
j_gene: TRBJ1-1
v_gene: TRBV7-7
CDR3nt: TGTGCCCTTGGGCGGGGAGATTTAAACACTGAAGCTTTCTTT
CDR3aa: CALGRGDLNTEAFF

d_gene: TRBD1
abundance: NA
j_gene: TRBJ1-1
v_gene: TRBV29-1
CDR3nt: TGCAGCGCCGAGTGGACAGGGGGAGCTTTCTTT
CDR3aa: CSAEWTGGAFF

d_gene: TRBD1
abundance: NA
j_gene: TRBJ2-7
v_gene: TRBV19
CDR3nt: TGTGCCAGTAGCCGACAGGGAGCCTACGAGCAGTACTTC
CDR3aa: CASSRQGAYEQYF

d_gene: NA
abundance: NA
j_gene: TRBJ2-1
v_gene: TRBV9
CDR3nt: TGTGCCAGCAGCGTGAGTACGTCCCTTTACAATGAGCAGTTCTTC
CDR3aa: CASSVSTSLYNEQFF

d_gene: NA
abundance: NA
j_gene: TRBJ2-3
v_gene: TRBV11-2
CDR3nt: TGTGCCAGCAGCCCGATGGGCCAATTCACAGATACGCAGTATTTT
CDR3aa: CASSPMGQFTDTQYF

d_gene: NA
abundance: NA
j_gene: TRBJ2-7
v_gene: TRBV14
CDR3nt: TGTGCCAGCAGCCTAGCGGCCGGGACCGGTTTCTACGAGCAGTACTTC
CDR3aa: CASSLAAGTGFYEQYF

d_gene: NA
abundance: NA
j_gene: TRBJ2-5
v_gene: TRBV18
CDR3nt: TGTGCCAGCTCCAACCTCGGGACTTCCCAAGAGACCCAGTACTTC
CDR3aa: CASSNLGTSQETQYF